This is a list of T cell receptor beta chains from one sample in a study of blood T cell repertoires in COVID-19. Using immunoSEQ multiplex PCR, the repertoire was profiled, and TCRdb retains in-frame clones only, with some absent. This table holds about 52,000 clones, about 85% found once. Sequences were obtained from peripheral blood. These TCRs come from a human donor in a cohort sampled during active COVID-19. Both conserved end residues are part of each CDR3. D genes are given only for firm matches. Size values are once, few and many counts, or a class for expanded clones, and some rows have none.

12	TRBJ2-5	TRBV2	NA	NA	TGTGCCAGCTGTCAGCGGGAAGAGACCCAGTACTTC	CASCQREETQYF
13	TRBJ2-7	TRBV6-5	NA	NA	TGTGCCAGCAGTTCGGCAGGCAACTACGAGCAGTACTTC	CASSSAGNYEQYF
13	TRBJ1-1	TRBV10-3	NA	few	TGTGCCATCAGTGTGACGGGAGGCACTGAAGCTTTCTTT	CAISVTGGTEAFF
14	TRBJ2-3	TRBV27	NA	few	TGTGCCAGCAGTTGGCGGGAAGGGGCAGATACGCAGTATTTT	CASSWREGADTQYF
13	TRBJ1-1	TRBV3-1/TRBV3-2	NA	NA	TGTGCCAGCAGCCCTAGGAGTCACACTGAAGCTTTCTTT	CASSPRSHTEAFF
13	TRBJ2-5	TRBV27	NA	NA	TGTGCCAGCAGTTTTAGGGAGCGGGAGACCCAGTACTTC	CASSFRERETQYF
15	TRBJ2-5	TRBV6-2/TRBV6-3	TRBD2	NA	TGTGCCAGCAGTCAAAACCCGGACGGGGGGGAGACCCAGTACTTC	CASSQNPDGGETQYF
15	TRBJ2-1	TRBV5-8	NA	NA	TGTGCCAGCAGCTTGATTTACTCCTCCTACAATGAGCAGTTCTTC	CASSLIYSSYNEQFF
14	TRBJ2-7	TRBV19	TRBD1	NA	TGTGCCAGTAGTAATCCCGGGGACAGCTACGAGCAGTACTTC	CASSNPGDSYEQYF
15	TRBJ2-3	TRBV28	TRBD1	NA	TGTGCCAGCAGACCGAACAGGGGGTTCACAGATACGCAGTATTTT	CASRPNRGFTDTQYF
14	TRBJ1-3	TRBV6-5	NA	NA	TGTGCCAGCAGAAATCCGGGAGCTGGAAACACCATATATTTT	CASRNPGAGNTIYF
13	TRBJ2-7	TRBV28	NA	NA	TGTGCCAGTACCTCAGGGGGGAGCTACGAGCAGTACTTC	CASTSGGSYEQYF
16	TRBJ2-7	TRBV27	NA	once	TGTGCCAGCAGTTCCCCCTTTGCTGGGAGCTCCTACGAGCAGTACTTC	CASSSPFAGSSYEQYF
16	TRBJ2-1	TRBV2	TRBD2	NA	TGTGCCAGCACCGAAGGGCGAGCGGGAGGTTACAATGAGCAGTTCTTC	CASTEGRAGGYNEQFF
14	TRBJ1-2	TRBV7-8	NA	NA	TGTGCCAGCAGCTTAGCGTATCTGTTCTATGGCTACACCTTC	CASSLAYLFYGYTF
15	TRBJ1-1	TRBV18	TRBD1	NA	TGTGCCAGCTCACCATTAGGTAGGGGACAGGACGAAGCTTTCTTT	CASSPLGRGQDEAFF
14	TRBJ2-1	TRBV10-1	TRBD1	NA	TGCGCCAGCAGTCCGGGACAGAAATACAATGAGCAGTTCTTC	CASSPGQKYNEQFF
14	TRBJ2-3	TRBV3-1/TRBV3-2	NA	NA	TGTGCCAGCAGCCTTGGAGGCCACGCTGGTACGCAGTATTTT	CASSLGGHAGTQYF
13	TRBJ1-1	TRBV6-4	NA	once	TGTGCCAGCAGTGCCCAGTCGAACACTGAAGCTTTCTTT	CASSAQSNTEAFF
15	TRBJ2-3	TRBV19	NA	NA	TGTGCCAGTAGTATAGTCGGTTTGGCGGGAGATACGCAGTATTTT	CASSIVGLAGDTQYF
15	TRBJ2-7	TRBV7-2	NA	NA	TGTGCCAGCAGCGGCAGTCTTAAAAGCTCCTACGAGCAGTACTTC	CASSGSLKSSYEQYF
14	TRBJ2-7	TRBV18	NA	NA	TGTGCCAGCTCACGGGGCGCTGGAACCTACGAGCAGTACTTC	CASSRGAGTYEQYF
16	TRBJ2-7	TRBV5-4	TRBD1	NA	TGTGCCAGCAGCTTGGGACAGGGTTTAAGCTCCTACGAGCAGTACTTC	CASSLGQGLSSYEQYF
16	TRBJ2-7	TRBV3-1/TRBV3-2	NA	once	TGTGCCAGCAGCCAAGCACTAGCTGGGAGCTCCTACGAGCAGTACTTC	CASSQALAGSSYEQYF
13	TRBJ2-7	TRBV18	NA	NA	TGTGCCAGCTCACCACAGGAGGCAGCGCTAGGACAGTTC	CASSPQEAALGQF
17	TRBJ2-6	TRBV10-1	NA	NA	TGCGCCAGCAGAGGGGGACCGCTCAGCTCTGGGGCCAACGTCCTGACTTTC	CASRGGPLSSGANVLTF
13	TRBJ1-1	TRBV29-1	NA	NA	TGCAGCGTCCGAGGAGGGCAGCTCACTGAAGCTTTCTTT	CSVRGGQLTEAFF
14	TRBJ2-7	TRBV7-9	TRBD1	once	TGTGCCAGCAGCTTAGTGGCAGGGGGCGCCGAGCAGTACTTC	CASSLVAGGAEQYF
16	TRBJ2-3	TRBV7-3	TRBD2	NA	TGTGCCAGCAGCTCCGGAGCGGGAGGGACCACAGATACGCAGTATTTT	CASSSGAGGTTDTQYF
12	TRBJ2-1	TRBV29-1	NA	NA	TGCAGCGTTGATGGGCCCTCGGATGAGCAGTTCTTC	CSVDGPSDEQFF
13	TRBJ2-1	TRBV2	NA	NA	TGTGCCAGCAGTGTGGTTCGGGGGAATGAGCAGTTCTTC	CASSVVRGNEQFF
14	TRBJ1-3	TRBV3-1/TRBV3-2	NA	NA	TGTGCCAGCAGCCAACAGACTTCTGGAAACACCATATATTTT	CASSQQTSGNTIYF
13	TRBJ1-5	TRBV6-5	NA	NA	TGTGCCAGCAGCGGACAGCAAAATCAGCCCCAGCATTTT	CASSGQQNQPQHF
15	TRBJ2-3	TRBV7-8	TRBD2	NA	TGTGCCAGCAGCTTACAGCAAGCGGGAGGAAATACGCAGTATTTT	CASSLQQAGGNTQYF
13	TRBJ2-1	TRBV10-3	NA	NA	TGTGCCATCGTAAGGACAGCGAACAATGAGCAGTTCTTC	CAIVRTANNEQFF
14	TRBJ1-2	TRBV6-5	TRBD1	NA	TGTGCCAGCACTGGGACAGGACCTGGCTATGGCTACACCTTC	CASTGTGPGYGYTF
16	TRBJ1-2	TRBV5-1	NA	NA	TGCGCCAGCAGCTTGTGGTTGGGGTCAGGGAACTATGGCTACACCTTC	CASSLWLGSGNYGYTF
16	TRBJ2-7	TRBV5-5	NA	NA	TGTGCCAGCAGCCAAGCCCCTGGACAGTCCGCCTACGAGCAGTACTTC	CASSQAPGQSAYEQYF
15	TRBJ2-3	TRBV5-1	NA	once	TGCGCCAGCAGCCACGCGGGGGCTTACACAGATACGCAGTATTTT	CASSHAGAYTDTQYF
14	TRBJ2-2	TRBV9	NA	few	TGTGCCAGCAGCGTAGACAGCCACACCGGGGAGCTGTTTTTT	CASSVDSHTGELFF
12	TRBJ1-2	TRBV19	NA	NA	TGTGCCAGTGGCCGCCGGAGCTATGGCTACACCTTC	CASGRRSYGYTF